Below are 21 T cell receptor beta chains sequenced from a single sample in a study of blood T cells in healthy people across ages. For the second PCR, which ran for roughly 6 to 11 cycles, a sample-barcoded 5' primer and a J-beta primer mix were used. MiXCR, run by TCRdb on the 5' RACE reads, gives a single entry per CDR3 protein. The data contain about 1.8 million distinct CDR3 sequences, 49% of them seen just once; the ten biggest clones take up approximately 2%. The material sequenced was blood. These receptors were collected from a woman aged 40 to 49 in good health.

The genes are TRBV2 and TRBJ2-5, with D perhaps matching TRBD2 (8 bases). The CDR3 has 14 residues. Germline V gives CDR1 SNHLY, CDR2 FYNNEI. The ends were cut back, 7 bases at V and 5 bases at J, with 17 bases in the middle. The CDR3 reads CASTRVAGQETQYF. CDR3 sequence (DNA): TGTGCCAGCACCAGGGTAGCGGGACAGGAGACCCAGTACTTC.

This sequence joins TRBV20-1 and TRBJ2-5; 7 bases are shared with TRBD1. CDR1 and CDR2 (germline): DFQATT, SNEGSKA (reference sequence). The CDR3 spans 15 residues. V gave up 3 bases and J gave up 1 base; unmatched junction bases: 8. Here the CDR3 reads CSASTGAVFQETQYF. The CDR3 region has the DNA TGCAGTGCTAGCACAGGGGCAGTCTTCCAAGAGACCCAGTACTTC.

The rearrangement uses TRBV28 and TRBJ1-1; possibly TRBD1 for D (6 bases). Trimming left V 5 bases short and J 2 bases short, with 15 bases between. Germline V gene lookup returns CDR1 MDHEN and CDR2 SYDVKM. The CDR3 contains 15 residues. CDR3 in amino acids: CASSHLRGDNTEAFF. The CDR3 DNA is TGTGCCAGCAGTCACCTCAGGGGAGATAACACTGAAGCTTTCTTT.

V and J are TRBV14 and TRBJ2-3, with a weak D call TRBD2 (6 bases). Germline CDR1 is SGHDN and CDR2 is FVKESK. V was cut by 3 bases and J by 0 bases, with 13 bases left in between. There are 16 residues in the CDR3. For the CDR3, the DNA is TGTGCCAGCAGCCATCTTCGCGGGGAAAGCACAGATACGCAGTATTTT. Amino acid sequence: CASSHLRGESTDTQYF.

The chain recombines TRBV6-5 with TRBJ2-1, with TRBD2 matching 8 bases. This CDR3 is 15 amino acids long. J was trimmed by 3 bases and V by 5 bases; bases with no gene match: 6. Germline V gives CDR1 MNHEY, CDR2 SVGAGI. The DNA of the CDR3 is TGTGCCAGCAGTGAACAGGCGGGGGGCTACAATGAGCAGTTCTTC. This translates into CASSEQAGGYNEQFF.

This chain connects TRBV7-2 to TRBJ2-5; 14 nucleotides align to TRBD2. V was pared by 5 bases and J by 0 bases, with 5 bases of the junction left unmatched. The CDR3 spans 17 residues. Germline V gene data show CDR1 as SGHTA and CDR2 as FQGNSA. The CDR3 sequence is CASSQRGLAGDQETQYF. The CDR3 DNA follows: TGTGCCAGCAGCCAGCGGGGACTAGCGGGGGACCAAGAGACCCAGTACTTC.

CDR3 protein: CATSGSGGHLRETQYF. Written as DNA, the CDR3 is TGTGCCACCTCGGGTAGCGGGGGACACCTCCGTGAGACCCAGTACTTC. The chain links TRBV11-2 to TRBJ2-5, with 9 bases lining up with TRBD2. The V segment lost 10 bases and the J segment 5 bases; nucleotides outside the gene matches: 17. CDR1 and CDR2 from the germline V gene are SGHAT and FQNNGV. The CDR3 sequence is 16 residues long.

This clonotype was detected only a few times. The chain employs TRBV6-2 or TRBV6-3 and TRBJ2-5; maybe TRBD1 (5 bases). Trimming took 7 bases from V and 1 from J, leaving 13 bases between them. The CDR3 length is 14 residues. Germline V gene sequence: CDR1 MNHEY, CDR2 SVGEGT. CDR3 nucleotides: TGTGCCAGCAAGTCGATGGGGCGCCAAGAGACCCAGTACTTC. It yields the protein CASKSMGRQETQYF.

CDR3 sequence reads: CSARDRQGGMMAFF. The DNA for the CDR3 is TGCAGTGCTAGGGATAGGCAGGGCGGGATGATGGCTTTCTTT. The chain joins TRBV20-1 to TRBJ1-1; D perhaps matches TRBD1 (5 bases). Germline V CDR1 and CDR2: DFQATT, SNEGSKA (reference sequence). With 3 bases removed from V and 11 bases from J, the gap between germline ends came to 22 bases. The CDR3 is 14 residues long.

The rearrangement links TRBV5-1 to TRBJ1-2; D remains unclear. CDR1 is SGHRS and CDR2 is YFSETQ in the germline V gene. The germline V and J ends were trimmed by 2 bases and 10 bases, with 15 bases remaining between them. The CDR3 length is 13 residues. The CDR3 sequence: CASSFGPQFDYTF. Written as DNA, the CDR3 is TGCGCCAGCAGCTTCGGGCCCCAGTTTGACTACACCTTC.

This rearrangement joins TRBV7-4 to TRBJ1-4; 9 bases fit TRBD1. Germline lookup yields CDR1 SGHVT and CDR2 SQSDAQ. This CDR3 spans 17 amino acids. J was trimmed by 2 bases and V by 1 base; bases with no gene match: 5. As DNA, the CDR3 is TGTGCCAGCAGCTTAGTAGACAGGGGGAGGACTAATGAAAAACTGTTTTTT. Amino acids: CASSLVDRGRTNEKLFF.

This chain uses TRBV5-4 with TRBJ2-3, with 8 bases matching TRBD1. Germline assignment: CDR1 SGHNT and CDR2 YYREEE (reference sequence). The CDR3 loop spans 16 amino acids. V shed 4 bases and J 0 bases; nucleotides not matched to a gene: 7. This CDR3 reads CASSRGTGLSTDTQYF. The DNA of the CDR3 is TGTGCCAGCAGCCGGGGGACAGGCCTTAGCACAGATACGCAGTATTTT.

A few counts support this clonotype. The V and J genes are TRBV7-2 and TRBJ2-7; 8 bases map to TRBD1. The CDR3 is made up of 14 amino acids. Germline-derived CDR1 and CDR2 are SGHTA and FQGNSA. V shed 5 bases and J 3 bases; nucleotides not matched to a gene: 6. The CDR3 is CASSVRTGSYEQYF. In DNA, the CDR3 is TGTGCCAGCAGCGTGAGGACAGGGAGCTACGAGCAGTACTTC.

The chain carries TRBV7-8 and TRBJ1-2, with D possibly being TRBD1 (5 bases). CDR3 length equals 16 residues. Germline V lookup: CDR1 SGHVS, CDR2 FQNEAQ. Trimming cost V 1 base and J 2 bases, with 14 bases left between them. The DNA for the CDR3 is TGTGCCAGCAGCTTAGAGACAGTGATCCCCAACTATGGCTACACCTTC. Its protein product is CASSLETVIPNYGYTF.

This chain connects TRBV24-1 to TRBJ2-3; 9 bases map to TRBD2. This CDR3 spans 16 amino acids. V was pared by 4 bases and J by 9 bases, with 13 bases of the junction left unmatched. The germline gives CDR1 KGHDR, CDR2 SFDVKD. CDR3 bases: TGTGCCACCAGTGACCGTGGACTAGCGTTCCGCGGGACGCAGTATTTT. Protein sequence: CATSDRGLAFRGTQYF.

CDR3 protein: CSAREGRNEQYF. The CDR3 region has the DNA TGCAGTGCTAGAGAGGGGAGGAACGAGCAGTACTTC. V gene TRBV20-1 combines with J gene TRBJ2-7; possibly TRBD2 for D (6 bases). Germline CDR1 reads DFQATT; CDR2 reads SNEGSKA (reference sequence). The ends were cut back, 0 bases at V and 5 bases at J, with 8 bases in the middle. This CDR3 is built from 12 residues.

The chain links TRBV9 to TRBJ1-2, with D possibly matching TRBD1 (5 bases). CDR3 size: 15 residues. Trimming cost V 3 bases and J 3 bases, with 15 bases left between them. CDR1 SGDLS and CDR2 YYNGEE come from the germline V gene. CDR3 region: CASSADPQGYYGYTF. For the CDR3, the DNA is TGTGCCAGCAGCGCCGATCCCCAGGGTTACTATGGCTACACCTTC.

This chain links TRBV6-1 with TRBJ1-2; D unresolved. This CDR3 region has 17 residues. V was shortened by 7 bases and J by 2 bases, with 23 bases between the two germline ends. Germline V gene lookup returns CDR1 MNHNS and CDR2 SASEGT. DNA of the CDR3: TGTGCCAGCACCATTACGGCCGTCTCCCGCGGGAACTATGGCTACACCTTC. Its protein product is CASTITAVSRGNYGYTF.

This chain links TRBV4-3 with TRBJ2-7; no definite D call. V lost 0 bases to trimming and J lost 1 base, with 10 bases between them. The CDR3 has 15 amino acids. Germline-derived CDR1 and CDR2 are LGHNA and YSLEER. CDR3 sequence: CASSQDLYYSYEQYF. CDR3 DNA sequence: TGCGCCAGCAGCCAAGATCTTTACTATTCCTACGAGCAGTACTTC.

This clonotype was picked up a small number of times. The V gene is TRBV9, the J gene TRBJ2-5, with 7 bases identical to TRBD1. Per the germline V gene, CDR1 is SGDLS and CDR2 is YYNGEE. The V and J ends lost 4 bases and 1 base, in that order; junction bases with no gene match: 7. The CDR3 runs to 15 residues. The CDR3 protein is CASSLSQGTQETQYF. In DNA form, the CDR3 reads TGTGCCAGCAGCCTATCACAGGGGACCCAAGAGACCCAGTACTTC.

The rearrangement links TRBV5-1 to TRBJ1-1, with D unresolved. Germline V gene data show CDR1 as SGHRS and CDR2 as YFSETQ. The CDR3 spans 13 residues. Trimming stripped 4 bases from V and 0 bases from J, with 7 bases between. This chain's CDR3 is CASSASLNTEAFF. For the CDR3, the DNA is TGCGCCAGCAGCGCATCTCTGAACACTGAAGCTTTCTTT.